The 19 T cell receptor beta chains presented below share a single source sample, sequenced in a study of CD8+CD57+ T cells in acquired aplastic anemia. Those patients picked for sequencing had displayed CD8+CD57+ cell expansion on flow cytometry. CDR3 and TCR beta VDJ profiling relied on a genomic DNA template. TCRdb processed the reads anew with MiXCR; each CDR3 protein has one entry. Here the sample spans more than 150,000 distinct CDR3 sequences, nearly 50% being singletons. The sequencing input was sorted CD4+, CD8+, or CD8+CD57+ T cells (not recorded which) from PBMCs. The receptors here all came from a human donor with aplastic anemia.

The chain has TRBV10-3 and TRBJ2-7, with 9 bases matching TRBD1. Per the germline V gene, CDR1 is ENHRY and CDR2 is SYGVKD. V shed 4 bases and J 5 bases; nucleotides not matched to a gene: 3. CDR3 length equals 13 residues. CDR3 in amino acids: CAISVQGANEQYF. CDR3 nucleotide sequence: TGTGCCATCAGTGTACAGGGGGCGAACGAGCAGTACTTC.

The V and J genes are TRBV9 and TRBJ1-6; no clear D. The CDR3 is made up of 16 amino acids. Between the trimmed V and J ends, which lost 3 bases and 0 bases, there was a span of 10 bases. Germline V gene data show CDR1 as SGDLS and CDR2 as YYNGEE. As DNA, the CDR3 is TGTGCCAGCAGCGACGGACCCAGCTCCTATAATTCACCCCTCCACTTT. Its translation is CASSDGPSSYNSPLHF. Full variable domain (missing parts from reference TRBV9 and TRBJ1-6): DSGVTQTPKHLITATGQRVTLRCSPRSGDLSVYWYQQSLDQGLQFLIQYYNGEERAKGNILERFSAQQFPDLHSELNLSSLELGDSALYFCASSDGPSSYNSPLHFGNGTRLTVT.

This clonotype was counted only a few times. This rearrangement joins TRBV15 to TRBJ2-6; D is ambiguous. The CDR3 consists of 16 residues. Germline assignment: CDR1 LNHNV and CDR2 YYDKDF (reference sequence). V was shortened by 0 bases and J by 0 bases, with 6 bases between the two germline ends. CDR3 sequence reads: CATSRDRSSGANVLTF. As DNA, the CDR3 is TGTGCCACCAGCAGAGATCGGAGCTCTGGGGCCAACGTCCTGACTTTC.

The chain couples TRBV6-5 to TRBJ2-3; D ambiguous. Germline assignment: CDR1 MNHEY and CDR2 SVGAGI. The CDR3 length is 13 residues. V shed 0 bases and J shed 5 bases, with 6 bases lying between them. DNA of the CDR3: TGTGCCAGCAGTTACTCGACGAAAGATACGCAGTATTTT. Residues: CASSYSTKDTQYF.

The chain combines TRBV20-1 with TRBJ2-3, with D uncertain. V shed 0 bases and J shed 3 bases, with 13 bases lying between them. The germline V gene encodes CDR1 DFQATT and CDR2 SNEGSKA (reference sequence). There are 15 residues in the CDR3. This CDR3 is CSARDPRRRTDTQYF. The CDR3, as DNA: TGCAGTGCTAGAGATCCGAGACGGAGAACAGATACGCAGTATTTT.

This clonotype showed up many times. This chain connects TRBV9 to TRBJ1-6, with D hard to call. CDR3 length: 12 amino acids. The germline V gene has CDR1 SGDLS and CDR2 YYNGEE. V dropped 0 bases and J dropped 7 bases, with 2 bases sitting between them. The CDR3 DNA follows: TGTGCCAGCAGCGTAGCGAATTCACCCCTCCACTTT. Its protein product is CASSVANSPLHF.

The table lists this clonotype with a count of one. V gene TRBV19 combines with J gene TRBJ2-7; D perhaps matches TRBD1 (5 bases). Germline-derived CDR1 and CDR2 are LNHDA and SQIVND (reference sequence). The CDR3 spans 14 residues. V lost 3 bases and J lost 1, with 10 bases in between. DNA for the CDR3: TGTGCCAGTAGTATTAATCCAGGGTCCTACGAGCAGTACTTC. Encoded protein: CASSINPGSYEQYF.

This clonotype was counted between two and nine times. The gene calls are TRBV29-1 and TRBJ2-7; 8 nucleotides line up with TRBD1. Germline V CDR1 and CDR2: SQVTM, ANQGSEA. The CDR3 sequence is 12 residues long. The junction had 1 base not matched to a gene; V was cut back by 3 bases and J by 3 bases. The CDR3 nucleotides are TGCAGCGTTGACGGGACAGGCTACGAGCAGTACTTC. Translated, it gives CSVDGTGYEQYF.

This clonotype has only one observation. The chain uses TRBV7-3 and TRBJ2-1; 8 bases fit TRBD2. Per germline, CDR1 SGHTA and CDR2 FQGTGA. The CDR3 runs to 15 residues. V shed 5 bases and J 4 bases; nucleotides not matched to a gene: 7. In DNA form, the CDR3 reads TGTGCCAGCAGCCAAAGCGGGGGACCTTACAATGAGCAGTTCTTC. Protein: CASSQSGGPYNEQFF.

As to this clonotype: A single base separates this from a much larger clone, so it may be a read error. The conserved final phenylalanine or tryptophan is absent from the CDR3, which likely points to a read error. V is TRBV5-4 and J is TRBJ1-2; 7 nucleotides match TRBD1. Germline V gene data show CDR1 as SGHNT and CDR2 as YYREEE (reference sequence). This CDR3 contains 14 residues. The trim removed 0 bases at V and 5 bases at J, leaving 4 bases unmatched. CDR3 nucleotides: TGTGCCAGCAGCTTGGACAGGGGATTGTATGGCTACACCTCC. This translates into CASSLDRGLYGYTS.

This clonotype showed up many times. This chain connects TRBV12-3 or TRBV12-4 to TRBJ2-7; D gene uncertain. This CDR3 is built from 14 residues. Between the trimmed V and J ends, which lost 1 base and 2 bases, there was a span of 9 bases. As DNA, the CDR3 is TGTGCCAGCAGTTTAGAAACCGCGCCCTACGAGCAGTACTTC. Residues: CASSLETAPYEQYF.

V usage is TRBV2 and J usage is TRBJ1-4; 8 nucleotides line up with TRBD1. The J segment lost 8 bases and the V segment lost 6 bases, leaving 11 bases of the junction unmatched. The CDR3 is 15 residues long. Germline values: CDR1 SNHLY, CDR2 FYNNEI. The CDR3 DNA follows: TGTGCCAGCAGCGTGGAAGCAGGGGGCGAGGAAAAACTGTTTTTT. Its translation: CASSVEAGGEEKLFF.

This rearrangement joins TRBV11-3 to TRBJ2-1, with D unclear. Germline V gene sequence: CDR1 SGHNT, CDR2 YENEEA. Trimming took off 1 base at V and 0 bases at J, with 10 bases between the two ends. The CDR3 is 16 residues long. The CDR3: CASSLVALSSYNEQFF. CDR3 in DNA: TGTGCCAGCAGCTTAGTGGCGTTGAGCTCCTACAATGAGCAGTTCTTC.

Comment on this clonotype: This may come from a read error, since a much larger clone is one base off. Likely a read error: the CDR3 ends without its conserved phenylalanine or tryptophan. The chain has TRBV6-1 and TRBJ1-2; 10 bases line up with TRBD1. Germline CDR1 is MNHNS and CDR2 is SASEGT. V was clipped by 6 bases and J by 5 bases; unmatched bases: 9. The CDR3 is 15 amino acids. The CDR3, as DNA: TGTGCCAGCAGCACACAGGGACAGGGGAAGTATGGCTACACCCTC. It codes for CASSTQGQGKYGYTL.

This clonotype was observed at least ten times. The chain carries TRBV6-1 and TRBJ2-7; no definite D call. V lost 2 bases, J lost 2 bases, and 13 bases lay in between. This CDR3 is 15 amino acids long. Germline V gene lookup returns CDR1 MNHNS and CDR2 SASEGT. The CDR3 DNA is TGTGCCAGCAGTGAATTGGGTCGGCCAACCTACGAGCAGTACTTC. It codes for CASSELGRPTYEQYF.

The rearrangement links TRBV19 to TRBJ1-1, with D uncertain. Germline assignment: CDR1 LNHDA and CDR2 SQIVND (reference sequence). The CDR3 is 14 amino acids. Trimming took off 4 bases at V and 0 bases at J, with 9 bases between the two ends. The CDR3, as DNA: TGTGCCAGTAGTAGGGTCCTCCTGAACACTGAAGCTTTCTTT. Translated: CASSRVLLNTEAFF.

J is TRBJ1-1 and V is TRBV2, with TRBD1 as a possible D gene (6 bases). The CDR3 length is 13 residues. Germline CDR1 and CDR2: SNHLY and FYNNEI. Trimming stripped 7 bases from V and 2 bases from J, with 11 bases between. In DNA, the CDR3 is TGTGCCAGCACAGCAGGGGAAAACACTGAAGCTTTCTTT. It encodes CASTAGENTEAFF.

The chain is built from TRBV12-3 or TRBV12-4 and TRBJ2-7; a possible D gene is TRBD2 (6 bases). V dropped 4 bases and J dropped 6 bases, with 7 bases sitting between them. The length of the CDR3 is 11 residues. CDR3 in amino acids: CASSWGVEQYF. In DNA, the CDR3 is TGTGCCAGCAGTTGGGGGGTCGAGCAGTACTTC.

This clonotype has a count of ten or more. The chain carries TRBV6-6 and TRBJ1-2; unclear D gene. CDR3 size: 13 residues. Germline CDR1 is MNHNY and CDR2 is SVGAGI (reference sequence). The ends were cut back, 2 bases at V and 8 bases at J, with 12 bases in the middle. The CDR3: CASSYLTGLGYTF. In DNA form, the CDR3 reads TGTGCCAGCAGTTACCTCACGGGTCTAGGCTACACCTTC.